Below are 31 T cell receptor beta chains sequenced from a single sample in a study of PD-L1 blockade in urothelial cancer. Time point denoted: peripheral blood 6 weeks after treatment start. Sequencing used immunoSEQ multiplex PCR; TCRdb keeps in-frame clones, though not all of them. The sample records 120,000 or so clones, 86% being singletons. This sample comprised PBMCs, obtained around atezolizumab (anti-PD-L1) treatment. The origin of the receptors is a man aged 50-60 years with urothelial cancer.

The CDR3 coding sequence is TGTGCCAGCAGCCCGGGACTAGCGGGGAGAAGTGAGCAGTTCTTC. Translation: CASSPGLAGRSEQFF. The chain couples TRBV28 to TRBJ2-1; 13 bases align to TRBD2. After removal of 6 bases from V and 9 bases from J, the junction contained 8 bases not matched to a gene. The CDR3 extends over 15 amino acids. Looked up from germline, CDR1 is MDHEN and CDR2 is SYDVKM. Based on the CDR3 plus reference TRBV28 and TRBJ2-1, the full variable domain is DVKVTQSSRYLVKRTGEKVFLECVQDMDHENMFWYRQDPGLGLRLIYFSYDVKMKEKGDIPEGYSVSREKKERFSLILESASTNQTSMYLCASSPGLAGRSEQFFGPGTRLTVL.

The CDR3 sequence: CASSQVDASDTGELFF. The CDR3 bases are TGCGCCAGCAGCCAAGTGGATGCTAGCGACACCGGGGAGCTGTTTTTT. The J gene is TRBJ2-2, the V gene TRBV4-1; tentative D call: TRBD2 (6 bases). V lost 1 base and J 3 bases, leaving 12 bases between the germline ends. This CDR3 has 16 residues. Germline loops: CDR1 MGHRA, CDR2 YSYEKL.

This clone has only a few counts. J is TRBJ1-1 and V is TRBV29-1; 7 positions agree with TRBD1. Germline-derived CDR1 and CDR2 are SQVTM and ANQGSEA. Trimming took 7 bases from V and 2 from J; bases not matched to a gene: 7. There are 13 residues in the CDR3. CDR3 region: CSARGTANTEAFF. In DNA, the CDR3 is TGCAGCGCCCGCGGGACAGCAAACACTGAAGCTTTCTTT.

This clone has more than one count but fewer than ten. The chain is built from TRBV10-3 and TRBJ2-2; possibly TRBD1 or TRBD2 for D (6 bases each). Germline loops: CDR1 ENHRY, CDR2 SYGVKD. Trimming removed 10 bases at V and 8 bases at J, with 17 bases between. The CDR3 is made up of 13 amino acids. CDR3 DNA sequence: TGTGCCACCAGGGGAGGTACTCTAGGGGAGCTGTTTTTT. It is translated as CATRGGTLGELFF.

This chain uses TRBV19 with TRBJ1-2; weak D call: TRBD1 (6 bases). The V end was cut by 2 bases, the J end by 7 bases, with 11 bases between. CDR1 is LNHDA, CDR2 SQIVND, per germline (reference sequence). There are 13 residues in the CDR3. The CDR3, as DNA: TGTGCCAGTAGTATAATACAGGGTCGTGGCTACACCTTC. Translation: CASSIIQGRGYTF.

This clone was observed a few times. The chain joins TRBV9 to TRBJ2-1; D is unresolved. The CDR3 runs to 15 residues. CDR1 is SGDLS, CDR2 YYNGEE, per germline. Trimming stripped 3 bases from V and 9 bases from J, with 19 bases between. The CDR3 reads CASSATGRSPSEQFF. CDR3 coding DNA: TGTGCCAGCAGCGCGACGGGTCGGTCCCCCAGTGAGCAGTTCTTC. The variable domain in full, completed from reference TRBV9 and TRBJ2-1, reads DSGVTQTPKHLITATGQRVTLRCSPRSGDLSVYWYQQSLDQGLQFLIQYYNGEERAKGNILERFSAQQFPDLHSELNLSSLELGDSALYFCASSATGRSPSEQFFGPGTRLTVL.

As concerns this clone: The CDR3 does not end in the conserved phenylalanine or tryptophan, so this is likely a read error. Because the CDR3's place on the DNA is in doubt, the DNA is left out and the CDR3 is given as listed by TCRdb. This chain uses TRBV30 with TRBJ1-2; the listed D gene, TRBD1, was not tested against the DNA. The CDR3 length equals 12 residues, ends included. CDR1 is GTSNPN, CDR2 SVGIG, per germline (reference sequence). CDR3 amino acids: CAWRPTGGFPHV.

This chain uses TRBV5-1 with TRBJ2-3; 10 bases are a match to TRBD2. Germline values: CDR1 SGHRS, CDR2 YFSETQ. The CDR3 extends over 16 amino acids. V lost 0 bases and J lost 4; bases outside the gene matches: 5. In DNA form, the CDR3 reads TGCGCCAGCAGCTTGGGGTCTAGCGGGAGTGCAGATACGCAGTATTTT. Its protein is CASSLGSSGSADTQYF.

The chain combines TRBV15 with TRBJ2-7; no reliable D call. The germline V gene has CDR1 LNHNV and CDR2 YYDKDF (reference sequence). Trimming shortened V by 5 bases and J by 7 bases, and 12 bases separated the two germline ends. This CDR3 spans 12 amino acids. The CDR3 loop reads CATSSNAMEQYF. Here the CDR3 DNA reads TGTGCCACCAGCTCTAATGCGATGGAGCAGTACTTC.

The chain employs TRBV6-1 and TRBJ1-5; 8 nucleotides line up with TRBD1. The CDR3 is 15 residues long. CDR1 is MNHNS, CDR2 SASEGT, per germline. With 6 bases clipped from V and 0 bases from J, the junction kept 4 bases outside the gene matches. The chain's CDR3 is CASRGQDISNQPQHF. The CDR3 bases are TGTGCCAGCAGGGGACAGGATATTAGCAATCAGCCCCAGCATTTT.

The chain employs TRBV19 and TRBJ1-2; possibly TRBD1 for D (5 bases). The germline gives CDR1 LNHDA, CDR2 SQIVND (reference sequence). The CDR3 runs to 19 residues. Trimming stripped 6 bases from V and 6 bases from J, with 32 bases between. The CDR3 nucleotides are TGTGCCAGTAGCCCCATCCAGCGACTTCATCTGCCAGGGTCGCATGGCTACACCTTC. This codes for CASSPIQRLHLPGSHGYTF.

The chain links TRBV4-1 to TRBJ1-4; no firm D call. This CDR3 has 15 amino acids. Germline loops: CDR1 MGHRA, CDR2 YSYEKL. With 3 bases removed from V and 8 bases from J, the gap between germline ends came to 16 bases. This CDR3 reads CASSQYSRSGEKLFF. The CDR3 DNA is TGCGCCAGCAGCCAGTACAGCAGGTCGGGGGAAAAACTGTTTTTT.

V and J are TRBV19 and TRBJ1-5, with a possible D match to TRBD1 (5 bases). V was trimmed by 6 bases and J by 1 base, leaving 7 bases between them. The CDR3 loop spans 13 amino acids. Looked up from germline, CDR1 is LNHDA and CDR2 is SQIVND (reference sequence). CDR3 nucleotide sequence: TGTGCCAGTAGGCGACAGAGCAATCAGCCCCAGCATTTT. Its protein product is CASRRQSNQPQHF.

This clone was counted between two and nine times. The V and J genes are TRBV19 and TRBJ1-4; a possible D gene is TRBD1 (5 bases). Trimming removed 6 bases from V and 10 bases from J, with 12 bases in between. The CDR3 has 12 residues. Germline V lookup: CDR1 LNHDA, CDR2 SQIVND (reference sequence). In DNA form, the CDR3 reads TGTGCCAGTAGGCGCGGGGACGGAAAACTGTTTTTT. Its translation: CASRRGDGKLFF.

The rearrangement uses TRBV6-1 and TRBJ1-5; 9 bases map to TRBD1. The CDR3 runs 15 residues. Germline V CDR1 and CDR2: MNHNS, SASEGT. V gave up 7 bases and J gave up 2 bases; unmatched junction bases: 6. CDR3 region: CASKHTGGRNQPQHF. CDR3 bases: TGTGCCAGCAAGCACACAGGGGGCCGCAATCAGCCCCAGCATTTT.

This clone was detected only once. The chain links TRBV7-3 to TRBJ1-1, with 10 bases aligning to TRBD1. V lost 6 bases to trimming and J lost 6 bases; unmatched junction nucleotides: 7. This CDR3 region has 14 residues. Germline V gene lookup returns CDR1 SGHTA and CDR2 FQGTGA. The CDR3 bases are TGTGCCAGCAGGCCCGGGACAGGGGACTCTGAAGCTTTCTTT. It is translated as CASRPGTGDSEAFF.

This clone was observed once. The chain couples TRBV7-2 to TRBJ2-6, with TRBD1 matching 8 bases. The CDR3 loop spans 15 amino acids. The ends lost 5 bases at V and 4 bases at J; junction bases unmatched: 4. The germline V gene has CDR1 SGHTA and CDR2 FQGNSA. The CDR3 sequence is CASSNRGAGANVLTF. CDR3 nucleotides: TGTGCCAGCAGCAACAGGGGGGCCGGGGCCAACGTCCTGACTTTC.

This clone was seen only a few times. This chain joins TRBV18 and TRBJ2-5; unclear D gene. The V gene's germline CDR1 is KGHSH and CDR2 LQKENI. Trimming stripped 2 bases from V and 5 bases from J, with 9 bases between. The CDR3 has 13 amino acids. CDR3 sequence: CASSPFSGETQYF. CDR3 coding DNA: TGTGCCAGCTCACCATTCTCGGGTGAGACCCAGTACTTC. Using reference TRBV18 and TRBJ2-5 for the parts outside the CDR3, the full variable domain is NAGVMQNPRHLVRRRGQEARLRCSPMKGHSHVYWYRQLPEEGLKFMVYLQKENIIDESGMPKERFSAEFPKEGPSILRIQQVVRGDSAAYFCASSPFSGETQYFGPGTRLLVL.

This clone was counted a single time. J is TRBJ2-1 and V is TRBV6-6; D might be TRBD2 (5 bases). V lost 8 bases to trimming and J lost 3 bases, with 11 bases between them. CDR3 length: 13 amino acids. Germline V gene sequence: CDR1 MNHNY, CDR2 SVGAGI (reference sequence). As DNA, the CDR3 is TGTGCCAGCCTCGGCGGGTTCTACAATGAGCAGTTCTTC. This translates into CASLGGFYNEQFF.

V gene TRBV18 combines with J gene TRBJ2-2; 8 nucleotides align to TRBD2. This CDR3 spans 15 amino acids. Trimming at V came to 6 bases and at J to 0 bases, leaving 3 bases not matched to a gene. Looked up from germline, CDR1 is KGHSH and CDR2 is LQKENI. CDR3 region: CASSVAGTNTGELFF. The CDR3 DNA reads TGTGCCAGCTCCGTAGCGGGGACGAACACCGGGGAGCTGTTTTTT.

With respect to this clone: At one boundary the junction diverges from the germline segment, which might be a read error. The rearrangement joins TRBV5-6 to TRBJ2-3; 7 positions agree with TRBD2. The CDR3 totals 13 residues. Looked up from germline, CDR1 is SGHDT and CDR2 is YYEEEE. The CDR3: CASSLGREPRYGF. CDR3 coding DNA: TGTGCCAGCAGCTTGGGGCGGGAGCCCAGATATGGCTTT.

The chain links TRBV6-6 to TRBJ1-5, with D hard to call. Between the trimmed V and J ends, which lost 0 bases and 7 bases, there was a span of 13 bases. The germline V gene encodes CDR1 MNHNY and CDR2 SVGAGI (reference sequence). The CDR3 is 15 residues long. This CDR3 reads CASSYSMVAGQPQHF. DNA of the CDR3: TGTGCCAGCAGTTACTCGATGGTAGCGGGCCAGCCCCAGCATTTT.

The chain uses TRBV18 and TRBJ2-7, with 7 bases identical to TRBD2. After removal of 3 bases from V and 3 bases from J, the junction contained 5 bases not matched to a gene. Germline V gene sequence: CDR1 KGHSH, CDR2 LQKENI. The CDR3 is 14 residues long. CDR3 DNA sequence: TGTGCCAGCTCACCTGCGGGAGATGGCTACGAGCAGTACTTC. Translation: CASSPAGDGYEQYF.

This rearrangement joins TRBV27 to TRBJ2-5; weak D call: TRBD2 (5 bases). This CDR3 comprises 14 residues. The germline CDR1 and CDR2 sequences are MNHEY and SMNVEV (reference sequence). Trimming removed 6 bases from V and 2 bases from J, with 13 bases in between. CDR3 sequence reads: CASSRRAVQETQYF. CDR3 coding DNA: TGTGCCAGCAGCCGCAGAGCGGTACAAGAGACCCAGTACTTC.

This clone was detected many times. CDR3 sequence reads: CAWSVHGRGARRKPQHF. CDR3 nucleotide sequence: TGTGCCTGGAGTGTACATGGTCGGGGGGCAAGGAGGAAGCCCCAGCATTTT. V is TRBV30 and J is TRBJ1-5; perhaps TRBD1 as D (6 bases). V shed 0 bases and J shed 8 bases, with 23 bases lying between them. This CDR3 region has 17 residues. Germline values: CDR1 GTSNPN, CDR2 SVGIG (reference sequence).

This clone came up once. The chain combines TRBV4-1 with TRBJ2-4; TRBD1 is a possible D gene (5 bases). V lost 4 bases, J lost 9 bases, and 19 bases lay in between. The length of the CDR3 is 15 residues. Germline values: CDR1 MGHRA, CDR2 YSYEKL. For the CDR3, the DNA is TGCGCCAGCAGCCGAGACCCCGCAGGGCGCGGCATTCAGTACTTC. Protein product: CASSRDPAGRGIQYF.

The chain carries TRBV5-8 and TRBJ1-5; D may be TRBD1 (6 bases). Germline assignment: CDR1 SGHTS and CDR2 YDEGEE. This CDR3 is 15 amino acids long. The germline V and J ends were trimmed by 4 bases and 7 bases, with 18 bases remaining between them. For the CDR3, the DNA is TGTGCCAGCAGCCCAACTGAAGACAGGCGGCAGCCCCAGCATTTT. This gives the protein CASSPTEDRRQPQHF.

This clone is a singleton in its sample. The chain carries TRBV30 and TRBJ1-2, with 11 positions matching TRBD1. With V trimmed by 3 bases and J by 7 bases, 7 bases remained unmatched. Germline CDR1 is GTSNPN and CDR2 is SVGIG (reference sequence). This CDR3 comprises 14 residues. CDR3 region: CAWSTGQGEGGYTF. CDR3 nucleotides: TGTGCCTGGAGCACGGGACAGGGGGAGGGTGGCTACACCTTC.

V usage is TRBV5-6 and J usage is TRBJ2-7, with TRBD1 as a possible D gene (5 bases). CDR1 and CDR2 (germline): SGHDT, YYEEEE. With 0 bases removed from V and 0 bases from J, the gap between germline ends came to 13 bases. The CDR3 contains 16 residues. In DNA form, the CDR3 reads TGTGCCAGCAGCTTGGGTGCCCGGACAATCTCCTACGAGCAGTACTTC. Translated: CASSLGARTISYEQYF.

This rearrangement joins TRBV27 to TRBJ2-3; D possibly corresponds to TRBD2 (5 bases). The CDR3 sequence is 13 residues long. Trimming took off 2 bases at V and 6 bases at J, with 9 bases between the two ends. Germline assignment: CDR1 MNHEY and CDR2 SMNVEV (reference sequence). The CDR3 DNA reads TGTGCCAGCAGTTTACGGAGGTCGGATACGCAGTATTTT. Encoded protein: CASSLRRSDTQYF.

This clone was detected once. V and J are TRBV28 and TRBJ2-1; maybe TRBD2 (6 bases). Germline assignment: CDR1 MDHEN and CDR2 SYDVKM. V lost 8 bases and J 10 bases, leaving 12 bases between the germline ends. The CDR3 is 11 amino acids. The CDR3 region is CASGGLTEQFF. DNA for the CDR3: TGTGCCAGCGGGGGACTCACCGAGCAGTTCTTC.